This TCR beta chain was captured by sequencing in a study of cytomegalovirus exposure and HLA in healthy donors. Overall study context: Early released data comprised about 84 million unique TCRs from HLA-typed donors. Study-level results: Within an earlier analysis, most TCR beta V segments proved productive either about 87% or about 30% of the time. TCR sequences were mostly rare, though some public TCRs occurred in many donors. A likely sequencing artifact accounted for one observed cluster of highly shared sequence variants.

PCR involved 60 Vbeta and 13 Jbeta primers. TCRdb's table, derived via immunoSEQ multiplex PCR, lists solely in-frame clones and lacks some. Of about 160,000 clones listed, around 77% are singletons. The germline gives CDR1 SGHKS, CDR2 YYEKEE (reference sequence). The V and J ends lost 1 base and 3 bases respectively, with 8 bases between them. The CDR3 has 14 residues. Turning to this clone: Its cognate antigen is unknown.

This sequence originates from a man in his 60s in good health and CMV-seronegative. The material sequenced was PBMCs. The V call is TRBV5-5, the J call TRBJ2-1; D unclear. CDR3 DNA: TGTGCCAGCAGCTTGTTAGTGCACTACAATGAGCAGTTCTTC. Its protein is CASSLLVHYNEQFF.